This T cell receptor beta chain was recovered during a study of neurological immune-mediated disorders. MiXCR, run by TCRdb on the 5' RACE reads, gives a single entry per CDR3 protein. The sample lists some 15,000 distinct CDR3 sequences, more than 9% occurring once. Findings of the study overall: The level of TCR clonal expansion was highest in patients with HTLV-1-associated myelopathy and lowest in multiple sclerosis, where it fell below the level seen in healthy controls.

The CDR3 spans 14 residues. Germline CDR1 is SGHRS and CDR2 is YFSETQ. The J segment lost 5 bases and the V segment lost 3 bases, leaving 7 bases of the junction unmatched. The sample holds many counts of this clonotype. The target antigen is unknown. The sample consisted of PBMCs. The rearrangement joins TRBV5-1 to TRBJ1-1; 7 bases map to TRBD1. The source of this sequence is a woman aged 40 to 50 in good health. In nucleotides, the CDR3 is TGCGCCAGCAGCTCTTACAGGGGTCGGACTGAAGCTTTCTTT. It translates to CASSSYRGRTEAFF.